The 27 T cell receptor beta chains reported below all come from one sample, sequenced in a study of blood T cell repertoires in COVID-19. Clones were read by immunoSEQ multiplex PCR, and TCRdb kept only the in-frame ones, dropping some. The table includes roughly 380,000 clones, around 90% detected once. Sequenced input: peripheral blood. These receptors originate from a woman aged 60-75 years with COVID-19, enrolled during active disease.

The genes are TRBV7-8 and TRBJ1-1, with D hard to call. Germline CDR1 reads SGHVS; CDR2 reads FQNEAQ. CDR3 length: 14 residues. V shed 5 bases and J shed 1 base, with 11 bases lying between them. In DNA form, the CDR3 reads TGTGCCAGCAGCCTCAGTGTTGCGAACACTGAAGCTTTCTTT. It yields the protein CASSLSVANTEAFF.

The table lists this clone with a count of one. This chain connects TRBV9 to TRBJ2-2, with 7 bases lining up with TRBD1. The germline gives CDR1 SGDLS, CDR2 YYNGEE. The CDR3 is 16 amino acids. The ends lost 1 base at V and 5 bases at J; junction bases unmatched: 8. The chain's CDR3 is CASSVLDRVETGELFF. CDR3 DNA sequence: TGTGCCAGCAGCGTACTAGACAGGGTAGAAACCGGGGAGCTGTTTTTT.

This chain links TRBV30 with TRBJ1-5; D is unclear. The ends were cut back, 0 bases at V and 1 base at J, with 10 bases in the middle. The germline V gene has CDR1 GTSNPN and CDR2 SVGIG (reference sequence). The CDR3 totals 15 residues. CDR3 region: CAWSVLRWSNQPQHF. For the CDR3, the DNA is TGTGCCTGGAGTGTACTCCGTTGGAGCAATCAGCCCCAGCATTTT.

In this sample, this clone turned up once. CDR3 region: CASSTRKGATDTQYF. The DNA for the CDR3 is TGTGCCAGCAGCACTCGTAAGGGAGCCACAGATACGCAGTATTTT. J is TRBJ2-3 and V is TRBV9; D is perhaps TRBD2 (5 bases). V was clipped by 4 bases and J by 2 bases, with 14 bases between them. The CDR3 loop spans 15 amino acids. Germline CDR1 reads SGDLS; CDR2 reads YYNGEE.

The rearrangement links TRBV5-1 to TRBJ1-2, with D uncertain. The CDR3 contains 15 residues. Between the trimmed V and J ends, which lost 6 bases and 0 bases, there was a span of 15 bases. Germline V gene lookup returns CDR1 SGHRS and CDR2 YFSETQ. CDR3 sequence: CASTPSSLANYGYTF. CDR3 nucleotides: TGCGCCAGCACCCCCAGCAGCCTAGCTAACTATGGCTACACCTTC.

The CDR3 sequence is CASSPLSGLSTEAFF. Here the CDR3 DNA reads TGTGCCAGCAGCCCCCTGTCAGGGTTGAGTACTGAAGCTTTCTTT. The J gene is TRBJ1-1, the V gene TRBV7-3; D perhaps matches TRBD1 (5 bases). Germline loops: CDR1 SGHTA, CDR2 FQGTGA. The CDR3 sequence is 15 residues long. V lost 5 bases, J lost 5 bases, and 18 bases lay in between.

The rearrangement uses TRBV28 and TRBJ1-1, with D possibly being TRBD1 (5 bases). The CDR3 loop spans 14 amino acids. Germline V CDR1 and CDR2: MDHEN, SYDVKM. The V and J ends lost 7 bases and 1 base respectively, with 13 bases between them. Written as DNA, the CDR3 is TGTGCCAGCACCCGCCTGGGGGGGAACACTGAAGCTTTCTTT. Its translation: CASTRLGGNTEAFF.

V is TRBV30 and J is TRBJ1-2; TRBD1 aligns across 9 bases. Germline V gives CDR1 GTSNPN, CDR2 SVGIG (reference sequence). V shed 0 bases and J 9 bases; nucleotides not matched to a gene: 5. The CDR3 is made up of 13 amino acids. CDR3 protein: CAWSVLGQGRYTF. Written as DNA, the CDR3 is TGTGCCTGGAGTGTACTGGGACAGGGACGCTACACCTTC.

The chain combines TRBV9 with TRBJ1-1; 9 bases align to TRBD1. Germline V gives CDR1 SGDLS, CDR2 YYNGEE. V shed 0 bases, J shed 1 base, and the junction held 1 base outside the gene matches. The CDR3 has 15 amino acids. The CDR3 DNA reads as TGTGCCAGCAGCGTAGTGGGACAGGGGAACACTGAAGCTTTCTTT. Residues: CASSVVGQGNTEAFF.

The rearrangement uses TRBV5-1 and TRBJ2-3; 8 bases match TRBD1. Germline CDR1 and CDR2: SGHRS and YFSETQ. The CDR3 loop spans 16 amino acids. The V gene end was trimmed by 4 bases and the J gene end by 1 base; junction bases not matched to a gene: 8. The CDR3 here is CASSPPTGGRTDTQYF. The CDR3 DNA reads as TGCGCCAGCAGCCCTCCAACAGGGGGTCGCACAGATACGCAGTATTTT.

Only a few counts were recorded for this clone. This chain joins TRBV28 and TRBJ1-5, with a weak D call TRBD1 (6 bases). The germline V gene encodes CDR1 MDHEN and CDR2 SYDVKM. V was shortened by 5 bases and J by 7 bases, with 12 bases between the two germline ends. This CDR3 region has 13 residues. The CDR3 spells CASSPGVSQPQHF. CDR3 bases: TGTGCCAGCAGTCCAGGGGTCAGCCAGCCCCAGCATTTT. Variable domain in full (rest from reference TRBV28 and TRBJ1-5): DVKVTQSSRYLVKRTGEKVFLECVQDMDHENMFWYRQDPGLGLRLIYFSYDVKMKEKGDIPEGYSVSREKKERFSLILESASTNQTSMYLCASSPGVSQPQHFGDGTRLSIL.

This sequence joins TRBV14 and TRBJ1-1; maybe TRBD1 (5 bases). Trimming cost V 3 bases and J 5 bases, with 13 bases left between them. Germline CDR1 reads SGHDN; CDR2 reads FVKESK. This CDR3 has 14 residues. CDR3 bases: TGTGCCAGCAGCCAGGGGGGGTTTAGGACTGAAGCTTTCTTT. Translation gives CASSQGGFRTEAFF.

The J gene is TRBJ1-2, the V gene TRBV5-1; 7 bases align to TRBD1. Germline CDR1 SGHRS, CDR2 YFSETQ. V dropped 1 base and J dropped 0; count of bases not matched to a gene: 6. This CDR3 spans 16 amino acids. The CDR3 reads CASSLTPGTANYGYTF. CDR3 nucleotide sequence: TGCGCCAGCAGCTTGACCCCCGGGACAGCTAACTATGGCTACACCTTC. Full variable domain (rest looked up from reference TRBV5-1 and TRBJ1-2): KAGVTQTPRYLIKTRGQQVTLSCSPISGHRSVSWYQQTPGQGLQFLFEYFSETQRNKGNFPGRFSGRQFSNSRSEMNVSTLELGDSALYLCASSLTPGTANYGYTFGSGTRLTVV.

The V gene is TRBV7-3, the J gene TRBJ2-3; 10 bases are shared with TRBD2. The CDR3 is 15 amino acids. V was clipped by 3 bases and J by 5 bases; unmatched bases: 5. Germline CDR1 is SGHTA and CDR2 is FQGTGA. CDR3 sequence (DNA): TGTGCCAGCAGCTTGCTAGCGGGGGAGGGAGATACGCAGTATTTT. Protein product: CASSLLAGEGDTQYF.

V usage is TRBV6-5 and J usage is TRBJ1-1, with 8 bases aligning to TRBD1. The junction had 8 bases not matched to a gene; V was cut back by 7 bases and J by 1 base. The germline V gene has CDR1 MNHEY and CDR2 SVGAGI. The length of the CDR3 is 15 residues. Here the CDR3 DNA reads TGTGCCAGCATGGGGACAGGCGTGGGGAACACTGAAGCTTTCTTT. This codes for CASMGTGVGNTEAFF.

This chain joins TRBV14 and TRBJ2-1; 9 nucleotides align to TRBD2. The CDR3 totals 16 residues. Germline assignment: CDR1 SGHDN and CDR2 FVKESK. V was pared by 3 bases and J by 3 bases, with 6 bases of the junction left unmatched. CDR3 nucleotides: TGTGCCAGCAGCCATAATCGCGGGGGGGGCTACAATGAGCAGTTCTTC. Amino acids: CASSHNRGGGYNEQFF.

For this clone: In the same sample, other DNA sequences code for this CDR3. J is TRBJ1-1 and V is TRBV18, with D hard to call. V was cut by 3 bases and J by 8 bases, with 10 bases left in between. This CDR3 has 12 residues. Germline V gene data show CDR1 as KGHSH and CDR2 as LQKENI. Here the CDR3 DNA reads TGTGCCAGCTCACCCCGTGTGGGCGAAGCTTTCTTT. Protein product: CASSPRVGEAFF. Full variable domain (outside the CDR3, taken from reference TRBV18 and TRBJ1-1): NAGVMQNPRHLVRRRGQEARLRCSPMKGHSHVYWYRQLPEEGLKFMVYLQKENIIDESGMPKERFSAEFPKEGPSILRIQQVVRGDSAAYFCASSPRVGEAFFGQGTRLTVV.

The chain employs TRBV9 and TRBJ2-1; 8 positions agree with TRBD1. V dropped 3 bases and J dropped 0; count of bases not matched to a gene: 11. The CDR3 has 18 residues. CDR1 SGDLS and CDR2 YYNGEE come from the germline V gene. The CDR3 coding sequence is TGTGCCAGCAGCGGCAACCGGGACAGGATAGCCTCCTACAATGAGCAGTTCTTC. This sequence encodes CASSGNRDRIASYNEQFF.

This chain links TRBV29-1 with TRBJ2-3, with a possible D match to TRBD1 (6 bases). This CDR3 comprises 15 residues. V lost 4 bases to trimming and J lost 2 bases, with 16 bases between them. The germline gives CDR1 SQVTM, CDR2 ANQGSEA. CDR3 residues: CSVGQEPPSTDTQYF. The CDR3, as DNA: TGCAGCGTTGGACAGGAGCCTCCTTCCACAGATACGCAGTATTTT.

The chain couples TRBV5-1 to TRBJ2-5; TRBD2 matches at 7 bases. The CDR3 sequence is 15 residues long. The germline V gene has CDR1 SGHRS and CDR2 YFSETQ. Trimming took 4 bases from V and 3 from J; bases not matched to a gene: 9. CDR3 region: CASSRSGLAEETQYF. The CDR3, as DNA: TGCGCCAGCAGCCGCTCGGGGCTAGCGGAAGAGACCCAGTACTTC. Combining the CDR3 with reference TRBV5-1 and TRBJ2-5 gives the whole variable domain KAGVTQTPRYLIKTRGQQVTLSCSPISGHRSVSWYQQTPGQGLQFLFEYFSETQRNKGNFPGRFSGRQFSNSRSEMNVSTLELGDSALYLCASSRSGLAEETQYFGPGTRLLVL.

The CDR3, as DNA: TGTGCCAGCAAACTCGGGACTTCCCCAAGGGACGAGCAGTACTTC. Translation gives CASKLGTSPRDEQYF. The chain links TRBV7-6 to TRBJ2-7, with D maybe TRBD2 (6 bases). Per germline, CDR1 SGHVS and CDR2 FNYEAQ. V lost 7 bases to trimming and J lost 5 bases, with 21 bases between them. The CDR3 contains 15 residues.

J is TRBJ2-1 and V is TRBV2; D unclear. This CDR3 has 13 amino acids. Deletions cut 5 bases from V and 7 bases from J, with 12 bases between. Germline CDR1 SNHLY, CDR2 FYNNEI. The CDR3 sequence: CASSLEASNEQFF. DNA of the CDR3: TGTGCCAGCAGTTTAGAGGCGTCTAATGAGCAGTTCTTC. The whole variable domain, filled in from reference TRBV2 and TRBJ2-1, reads EPEVTQTPSHQVTQMGQEVILRCVPISNHLYFYWYRQILGQKVEFLVSFYNNEISEKSEIFDDQFSVERPDGSNFTLKIRSTKLEDSAMYFCASSLEASNEQFFGPGTRLTVL.

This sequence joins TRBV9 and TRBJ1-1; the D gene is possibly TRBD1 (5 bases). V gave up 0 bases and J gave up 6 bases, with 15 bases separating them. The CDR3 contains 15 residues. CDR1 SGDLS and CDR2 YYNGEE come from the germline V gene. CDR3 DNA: TGTGCCAGCAGCGTAGAGGACATTCCAAGGGCTGAAGCTTTCTTT. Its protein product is CASSVEDIPRAEAFF.

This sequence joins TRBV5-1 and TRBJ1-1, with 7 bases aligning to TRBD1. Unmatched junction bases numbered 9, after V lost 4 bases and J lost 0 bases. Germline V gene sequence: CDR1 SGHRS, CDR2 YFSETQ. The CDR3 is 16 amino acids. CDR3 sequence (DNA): TGCGCCAGCAGCGGGGCCGGGACAGATATGAACACTGAAGCTTTCTTT. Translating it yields CASSGAGTDMNTEAFF.

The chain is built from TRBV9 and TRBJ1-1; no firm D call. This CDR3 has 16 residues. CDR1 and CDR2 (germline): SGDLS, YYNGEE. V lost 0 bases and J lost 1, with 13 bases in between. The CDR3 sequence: CASSVEVGEGNTEAFF. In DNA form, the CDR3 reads TGTGCCAGCAGCGTAGAAGTTGGCGAGGGGAACACTGAAGCTTTCTTT. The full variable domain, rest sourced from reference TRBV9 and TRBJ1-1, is DSGVTQTPKHLITATGQRVTLRCSPRSGDLSVYWYQQSLDQGLQFLIQYYNGEERAKGNILERFSAQQFPDLHSELNLSSLELGDSALYFCASSVEVGEGNTEAFFGQGTRLTVV.

In DNA form, the CDR3 reads TGTGCCAGCAGCCCTGAGACAGAAAACACTGAAGCTTTCTTT. Protein product: CASSPETENTEAFF. The chain joins TRBV9 to TRBJ1-1; possibly TRBD1 for D (5 bases). From germline, CDR1 is SGDLS and CDR2 YYNGEE. The V and J ends lost 4 bases and 2 bases respectively, with 12 bases between them. This CDR3 contains 14 residues.

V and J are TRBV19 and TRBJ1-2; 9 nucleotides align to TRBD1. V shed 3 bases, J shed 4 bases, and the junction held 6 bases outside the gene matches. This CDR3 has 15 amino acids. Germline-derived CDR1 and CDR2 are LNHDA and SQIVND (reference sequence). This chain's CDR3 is CASSIPRQGVYGYTF. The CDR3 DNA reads TGTGCCAGTAGTATTCCCCGACAGGGGGTCTATGGCTACACCTTC.